This T cell receptor (beta chain) is drawn from a study of blood T cells in healthy people across ages. A J-beta primer mix and a sample-barcoded 5' primer were used in a second PCR of roughly 6 to 11 cycles. TCRdb processed the 5' RACE reads anew with MiXCR; each CDR3 protein has one entry. Of more than 650,000 distinct CDR3 sequences listed, about a fifth are singletons. The donors, aged 6 to 90, were healthy Caucasians from Russia. In this sample, this clonotype turned up a few times. The target antigen is unknown. Study-wide results and caveats: Older age coincided with a roughly linear decline in TCR beta diversity per million T cells. Diversity was higher, and naive CD4+ cells more numerous, in long-lived donors than in aged donors.

The V gene's germline CDR1 is SGHRS and CDR2 YFSETQ. CDR3 length equals 14 residues. Trimming cost V 4 bases and J 5 bases, with 15 bases left between them. This sequence was found in a man in his 70s in good health. The sequencing sample was made of blood. The rearrangement links TRBV5-1 to TRBJ2-5; weak D call: TRBD2 (5 bases). This CDR3 is CASSPVGSTETQYF. CDR3 coding DNA: TGCGCCAGCAGCCCGGTGGGGAGTACGGAGACCCAGTACTTC.